This TCR beta chain was identified in a study of T cell responses to AZD1222 COVID-19 vaccine. Overall study results and limits: Spike regions recognized by vaccine-associated CD4 TCRs spanned the protein, led by 160-218 and 743-854. Among spike-specific TCRs, nearly half reportedly target unmutated variant regions. Clonal diversity may have been underestimated in mostly white British donors.

The assay was immunoSEQ multiplex PCR, and TCRdb's table has in-frame clones only and misses some. The repertoire consists of 95,000 to 100,000 clones, with around 87% occurring once and the leading ten covering roughly 10%. Second-dose recipients at about 4 or about 12 weeks were treated as one pooled group. Regarding this clone: Antigen specificity is unknown.

The receptor's source is an adult who received the AZD1222 COVID-19 vaccine. Source: peripheral blood, taken 28 days after the second AZD1222 dose.

The CDR3 DNA reads as TGTGCCAGAAGTCACAGTGGGTCCTACGAGCAGTACTTC. The encoded protein is CARSHSGSYEQYF. This chain links TRBV27 with TRBJ2-7; D not certain. Between the trimmed V and J ends, which lost 9 bases and 1 base, there was a span of 13 bases. CDR3 length equals 13 residues. The germline gives CDR1 MNHEY, CDR2 SMNVEV (reference sequence).